This T cell receptor beta chain was recorded in a study of early stage breast cancer tumors. In its sample, this clone was seen a few times. The table came from immunoSEQ multiplex PCR; TCRdb's copy has only in-frame clones and leaves some out. In the table there are some 5,000 clones, roughly 70% of which are singletons. The germline CDR1 and CDR2 sequences are SGHRS and YFSETQ. Losses at the gene ends were 4 bases for V and 5 bases for J; bases not matched to a gene: 6. The CDR3 is 16 amino acids. Sequencing was performed on normal breast tissue next to the tumor. This chain links TRBV5-1 with TRBJ2-2; 12 nucleotides align to TRBD1. This TCR was recovered from a person aged 55-75 years with breast cancer. The CDR3 region is CASSTGQGAITGELFF. The CDR3 DNA sequence: TGCGCCAGCAGCACGGGACAGGGGGCGATAACCGGGGAGCTGTTTTTT.